The following is a TCR beta chain sequence with its context. Its antigen remains unidentified. It was with 60 Vbeta and 13 Jbeta primers that the PCR ran. The protocol was immunoSEQ multiplex PCR, while the TCRdb copy is restricted to in-frame clones and leaves out a portion. This sample has 150,000 to 200,000 clones, with around 85% found just once. The entry originates in a study of cytomegalovirus exposure and HLA in healthy donors. Whole-study findings and limits: There were reportedly fewer N-insertions in an Asian-associated ancestry cluster than the approximately 630-donor mean, in a later analysis. HLA alleles showed associations with 16,951 TCR beta sequences in a later analysis, at a 0.05 false discovery rate. Later analysis indicated greater clonal expansion among HLA-associated TCR beta chains than among equally common other chains. Earlier analysis looked at TCR beta V segments, and most were productive about 87% or about 30% of the time.

In germline, CDR1 is LGHNA, CDR2 YSLEER. With V trimmed by 0 bases and J by 4 bases, 1 base remained unmatched. CDR3 length: 16 residues. The sequence was obtained from a man aged 18 to 30 in good health and CMV-seropositive. The chain carries TRBV4-3 and TRBJ2-1, with TRBD2 identical over 12 bases. The sample was PBMCs. CDR3 sequence (DNA): TGCGCCAGCAGCCAAGAGGGGACTAGCGGGTACAATGAGCAGTTCTTC. Translating it yields CASSQEGTSGYNEQFF.